The 19 T cell receptor beta chains reported below all come from one sample, sequenced in a study of blood T cell repertoires in COVID-19. Only in-frame clones appear in the TCRdb table, and some are missing; sequencing was by immunoSEQ multiplex PCR. In the table there are more than 50,000 clones, 85% of which are singletons. Sequencing was carried out using peripheral blood. All receptors derive from a human donor in a cohort sampled during active COVID-19.

This clone was seen once. The V call is TRBV4-1, the J call TRBJ2-1; 7 bases fit TRBD2. V dropped 6 bases and J dropped 0; count of bases not matched to a gene: 8. Per the germline V gene, CDR1 is MGHRA and CDR2 is YSYEKL. The CDR3 is 16 residues long. CDR3 residues: CASRPGAGNSYNEQFF. As DNA, the CDR3 is TGCGCCAGCAGACCGGGAGCGGGGAACTCCTACAATGAGCAGTTCTTC.

The CDR3 DNA sequence: TGTGCCAGCAGTTCATCGACAGGTTATATGAACACTGAAGCTTTCTTT. This encodes CASSSSTGYMNTEAFF. V is TRBV6-5 and J is TRBJ1-1; tentatively, D is TRBD1 (6 bases). V was shortened by 4 bases and J by 0 bases, with 15 bases between the two germline ends. The CDR3 contains 16 residues. Looked up from germline, CDR1 is MNHEY and CDR2 is SVGAGI.

The genes are TRBV4-1 and TRBJ2-3; 9 bases line up with TRBD2. Germline assignment: CDR1 MGHRA and CDR2 YSYEKL. V trimming: 0 bases; J trimming: 2 bases; junction bases outside the gene matches: 6. CDR3 size: 17 residues. CDR3 in amino acids: CASSQEAASGVTDTQYF. Written as DNA, the CDR3 is TGCGCCAGCAGCCAAGAGGCGGCTAGCGGGGTCACAGATACGCAGTATTTT.

V usage is TRBV2 and J usage is TRBJ2-1; 8 bases align to TRBD1. This CDR3 is built from 15 residues. Germline lookup yields CDR1 SNHLY and CDR2 FYNNEI. J gave up 7 bases and V 9 bases, and 14 bases lay outside the gene matches. Here the CDR3 DNA reads TGTGCCAGTGCAAGGGCAGGGGGCTATAGAAATGAGCAGTTCTTC. Protein: CASARAGGYRNEQFF.

This clone was detected only a few times. The chain couples TRBV4-1 to TRBJ1-6; 8 bases align to TRBD1. The CDR3 consists of 14 residues. J was trimmed by 6 bases and V by 6 bases; bases with no gene match: 4. Germline loops: CDR1 MGHRA, CDR2 YSYEKL. This CDR3 is CASSQGAANSPLHF. In DNA, the CDR3 is TGCGCCAGCAGTCAGGGGGCGGCTAATTCACCCCTCCACTTT.

This sequence joins TRBV4-3 and TRBJ2-1; TRBD2 agrees at 11 bases. CDR3 length: 16 residues. Looked up from germline, CDR1 is LGHNA and CDR2 is YSLEER. V shed 1 base and J 7 bases; nucleotides not matched to a gene: 6. CDR3 sequence: CASSQGALAGGNEQFF. CDR3 bases: TGCGCCAGCAGCCAAGGTGCCCTAGCGGGGGGAAATGAGCAGTTCTTC.

The chain links TRBV6-5 to TRBJ2-7; 8 nucleotides line up with TRBD2. V shed 2 bases, J shed 3 bases, and the junction held 6 bases outside the gene matches. Germline assignment: CDR1 MNHEY and CDR2 SVGAGI. This CDR3 spans 15 amino acids. This chain's CDR3 is CASSYRAGGNYEQYF. DNA of the CDR3: TGTGCCAGCAGTTACAGGGCGGGGGGAAACTACGAGCAGTACTTC.

This chain uses TRBV7-9 with TRBJ2-1, with D possibly TRBD2 on 6 matching bases. The CDR3 is 15 residues long. V was clipped by 3 bases and J by 4 bases, with 13 bases between them. Germline CDR1 reads SEHNR; CDR2 reads FQNEAQ (reference sequence). CDR3 coding DNA: TGTGCCAGCAGCTTCCGGGGGACGGAATACAATGAGCAGTTCTTC. Its translation: CASSFRGTEYNEQFF.

CDR3: CASSFIQGASQSPLHF. The DNA of the CDR3 is TGTGCCAGCAGTTTTATACAGGGGGCCAGCCAGTCACCCCTCCACTTT. This chain connects TRBV27 to TRBJ1-6, with TRBD1 identical over 9 bases. This CDR3 spans 16 amino acids. J was trimmed by 10 bases and V by 3 bases; bases with no gene match: 10. Looked up from germline, CDR1 is MNHEY and CDR2 is SMNVEV (reference sequence).

V and J are TRBV21-1 and TRBJ2-2; the table's D call, TRBD2, was not checked against the DNA. TRBV21-1 has pseudogene status. The CDR3 extends over 17 amino acids. CDR3 amino acids: CASSKAGRSWNTGELFF. The CDR3 DNA is TGTGCCAGCAGCAAAGCGGGGAGGTCCTGGAACACCGGGGAGCTGTTTTTT.

CDR3 bases: TGCGCCAGCAGCCAAGGCGGGGTATGGGACGGCTACACCTTC. Encoded protein: CASSQGGVWDGYTF. This rearrangement joins TRBV4-3 to TRBJ1-2, with D maybe TRBD1 (5 bases). The germline V gene encodes CDR1 LGHNA and CDR2 YSLEER. The CDR3 runs 14 residues. Trimming took 1 base from V and 8 from J, leaving 14 bases between them.

This clone was found once. This rearrangement joins TRBV6-5 to TRBJ1-1, with D possibly being TRBD1 (5 bases). This CDR3 contains 13 residues. CDR1 and CDR2 from the germline V gene are MNHEY and SVGAGI. The germline V and J ends were trimmed by 6 bases and 2 bases, with 10 bases remaining between them. The DNA of the CDR3 is TGTGCCAGCAGGATGCAGGGCAACACTGAAGCTTTCTTT. Protein product: CASRMQGNTEAFF.

The chain is built from TRBV11-2 and TRBJ2-2; TRBD1 is a possible D gene (5 bases). Germline assignment: CDR1 SGHAT and CDR2 FQNNGV. V was trimmed by 2 bases and J by 8 bases, leaving 12 bases between them. The CDR3 loop spans 14 amino acids. In DNA, the CDR3 is TGTGCCAGCAGCTTAAGGAGTCAGGGAGGGGAGCTGTTTTTT. It encodes CASSLRSQGGELFF.

The genes are TRBV7-9 and TRBJ1-1, with 11 bases that match TRBD1. The CDR3 is made up of 17 amino acids. V lost 7 bases to trimming and J lost 4 bases; unmatched junction nucleotides: 14. Per germline, CDR1 SEHNR and CDR2 FQNEAQ (reference sequence). The CDR3 spells CASTQAGTGGVGTEAFF. CDR3 bases: TGTGCCAGCACCCAAGCCGGGACAGGGGGAGTGGGCACTGAAGCTTTCTTT. Using reference TRBV7-9 and TRBJ1-1 for the parts outside the CDR3, the full variable domain is DTGVSQNPRHKITKRGQNVTFRCDPISEHNRLYWYRQTLGQGPEFLTYFQNEAQLEKSRLLSDRFSAERPKGSFSTLEIQRTEQGDSAMYLCASTQAGTGGVGTEAFFGQGTRLTVV.

The chain recombines TRBV9 with TRBJ2-3; 8 bases align to TRBD2. CDR1 is SGDLS, CDR2 YYNGEE, per germline. After removal of 2 bases from V and 1 base from J, the junction contained 6 bases not matched to a gene. The CDR3 is made up of 16 amino acids. CDR3 DNA: TGTGCCAGCAGCGTTACGGGGGGGCCCGGCACAGATACGCAGTATTTT. Protein product: CASSVTGGPGTDTQYF. Using reference TRBV9 and TRBJ2-3 for the parts outside the CDR3, the full variable domain is DSGVTQTPKHLITATGQRVTLRCSPRSGDLSVYWYQQSLDQGLQFLIQYYNGEERAKGNILERFSAQQFPDLHSELNLSSLELGDSALYFCASSVTGGPGTDTQYFGPGTRLTVL.

The chain carries TRBV5-8 and TRBJ2-1; 10 positions agree with TRBD1. The CDR3 length is 15 residues. The germline V gene has CDR1 SGHTS and CDR2 YDEGEE. Trimming took 4 bases from V and 3 from J; bases not matched to a gene: 4. CDR3 protein: CASSGGTGDYNEQFF. In nucleotides, the CDR3 is TGTGCCAGCAGCGGCGGGACAGGGGACTACAATGAGCAGTTCTTC.

The rearrangement links TRBV27 to TRBJ2-7; 7 nucleotides align to TRBD1. CDR1 and CDR2 (germline): MNHEY, SMNVEV (reference sequence). The CDR3 has 13 amino acids. Unmatched junction bases numbered 3, after V lost 6 bases and J lost 1 base. The CDR3 DNA sequence: TGTGCCAGCAGCACAGGGGCATCCTACGAGCAGTACTTC. Translation: CASSTGASYEQYF.

V is TRBV19 and J is TRBJ1-1; no clear D gene. Trimming cost V 4 bases and J 5 bases, with 8 bases left between them. The CDR3 runs to 12 residues. CDR1 and CDR2 (germline): LNHDA, SQIVND (reference sequence). DNA of the CDR3: TGTGCCAGTAGTACTCCCAGGACTGAAGCTTTCTTT. Amino acids: CASSTPRTEAFF.

The chain combines TRBV27 with TRBJ2-3; 7 bases match TRBD2. Losses at the gene ends were 6 bases for V and 2 bases for J; bases not matched to a gene: 5. In germline, CDR1 is MNHEY, CDR2 SMNVEV (reference sequence). The CDR3 contains 14 residues. The CDR3 here is CASRTLAATDTQYF. CDR3 nucleotide sequence: TGTGCCAGCAGAACCCTAGCGGCCACAGATACGCAGTATTTT.